This TCR beta chain comes out of a study of cytomegalovirus exposure and HLA in healthy donors. The study, taken as a whole, reports: In a later analysis, DRB1 alleles had the most associated TCRs; HLA-C alleles the fewest.

As to this clone: Antigen specificity is unknown.

Germline CDR1 reads MNHNY; CDR2 reads SVGAGI (reference sequence). CDR3 length: 13 residues. V shed 0 bases and J shed 4 bases, with 7 bases lying between them. Primers: 60 Vbeta forward and 13 Jbeta reverse. Sequencing was performed with immunoSEQ multiplex PCR; in TCRdb, only in-frame clones are kept and a portion is missing. The data hold some 150,000 clones, with 81% observed a single time. The sample was PBMCs. The V and J genes are TRBV6-6 and TRBJ2-7, with D perhaps TRBD1 (6 bases). This TCR was recovered from a woman aged 50 to 60 in good health and CMV-seronegative. CDR3 coding DNA: TGTGCCAGCAGTTACTCTGACAGGTACGAGCAGTACTTC. Translation: CASSYSDRYEQYF.